This T cell receptor (beta chain) was identified in a study of blood T cell repertoires in COVID-19. About the study: Samples came from the United States, Italy and Spain, spanning acute and convalescent COVID-19. The analysed material was cDNA or gDNA that came from T cells, B-cell-depleted T cells, or PBMCs.

The Seattle patients joined while their infection was active and were tracked longitudinally afterward. Original data processing: By means of reference gene primer amplification, nucleated cell counts were estimated. The assay was immunoSEQ multiplex PCR, and TCRdb's table has in-frame clones only and misses some. V, J and clone size were drawn from that table, and D and trimming were deduced from the DNA. This sample has about 150,000 clones, with more than 75% found just once. V lost 5 bases to trimming and J lost 1 base; unmatched junction nucleotides: 1. CDR3 size: 13 residues. This clone was picked up a small number of times.

Sequenced sample: peripheral blood. The chain links TRBV12-3 or TRBV12-4 to TRBJ1-1; 7 positions agree with TRBD1. This sequence originates from a woman between 55 and 75 years old with COVID-19, enrolled during active disease. The CDR3 spells CASSRDRNTEAFF. The CDR3 DNA reads as TGTGCCAGCAGTAGGGACAGGAACACTGAAGCTTTCTTT.